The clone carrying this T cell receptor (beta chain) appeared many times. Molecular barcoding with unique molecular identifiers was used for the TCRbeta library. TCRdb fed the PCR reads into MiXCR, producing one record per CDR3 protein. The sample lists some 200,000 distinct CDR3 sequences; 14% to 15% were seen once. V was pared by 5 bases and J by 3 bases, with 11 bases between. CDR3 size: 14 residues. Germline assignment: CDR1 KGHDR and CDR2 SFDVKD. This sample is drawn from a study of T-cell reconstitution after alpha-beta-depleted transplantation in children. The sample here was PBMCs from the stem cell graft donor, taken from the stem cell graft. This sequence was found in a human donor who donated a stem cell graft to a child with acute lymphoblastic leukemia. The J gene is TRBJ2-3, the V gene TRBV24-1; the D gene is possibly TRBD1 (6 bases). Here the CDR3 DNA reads TGTGCCACCAGTGCTCGGGACAAGACAGATACGCAGTATTTT. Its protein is CATSARDKTDTQYF.